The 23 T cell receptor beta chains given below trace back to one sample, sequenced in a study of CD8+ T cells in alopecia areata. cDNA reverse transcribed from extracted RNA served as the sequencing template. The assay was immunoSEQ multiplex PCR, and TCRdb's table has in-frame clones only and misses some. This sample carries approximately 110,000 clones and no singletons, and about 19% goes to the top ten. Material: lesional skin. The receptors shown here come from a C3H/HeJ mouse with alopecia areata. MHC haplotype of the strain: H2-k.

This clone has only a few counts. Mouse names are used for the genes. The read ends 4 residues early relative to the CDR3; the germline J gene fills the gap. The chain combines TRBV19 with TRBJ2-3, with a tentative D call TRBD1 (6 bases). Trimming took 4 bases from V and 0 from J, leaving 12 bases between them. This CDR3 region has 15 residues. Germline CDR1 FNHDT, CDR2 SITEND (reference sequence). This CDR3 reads CASSRPGQSAETLYF. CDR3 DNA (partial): TGTGCCAGCAGTCGACCGGGACAAAGTGCAGAA.

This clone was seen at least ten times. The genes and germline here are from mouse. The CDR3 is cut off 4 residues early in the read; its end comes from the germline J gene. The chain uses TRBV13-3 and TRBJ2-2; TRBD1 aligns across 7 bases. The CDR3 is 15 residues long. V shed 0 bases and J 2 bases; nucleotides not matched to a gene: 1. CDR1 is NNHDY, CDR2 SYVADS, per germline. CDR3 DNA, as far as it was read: TGTGCCAGCAGTGATGGGGGACAGAACACCGGG. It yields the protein CASSDGGQNTG. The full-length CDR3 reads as CASSDGGQNTGQLYF.

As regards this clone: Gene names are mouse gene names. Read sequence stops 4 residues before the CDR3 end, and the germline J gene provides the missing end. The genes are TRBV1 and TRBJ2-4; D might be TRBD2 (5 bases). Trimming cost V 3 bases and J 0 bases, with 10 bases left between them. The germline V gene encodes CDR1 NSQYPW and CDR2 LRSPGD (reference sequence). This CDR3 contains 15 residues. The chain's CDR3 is CTCSALGKSQNTLYF. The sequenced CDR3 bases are TGCACCTGCAGTGCTTTGGGGAAGAGTCAAAAC.

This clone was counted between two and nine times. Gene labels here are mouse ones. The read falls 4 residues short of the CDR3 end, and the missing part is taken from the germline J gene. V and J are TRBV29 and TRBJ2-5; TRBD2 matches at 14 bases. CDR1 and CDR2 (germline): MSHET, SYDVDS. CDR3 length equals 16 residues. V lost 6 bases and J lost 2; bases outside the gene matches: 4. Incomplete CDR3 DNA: TGTGCTAGCAGGGGACTGGGGGGGCGCGGCCAAGAC. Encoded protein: CASRGLGGRGQD. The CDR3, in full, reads CASRGLGGRGQDTQYF.

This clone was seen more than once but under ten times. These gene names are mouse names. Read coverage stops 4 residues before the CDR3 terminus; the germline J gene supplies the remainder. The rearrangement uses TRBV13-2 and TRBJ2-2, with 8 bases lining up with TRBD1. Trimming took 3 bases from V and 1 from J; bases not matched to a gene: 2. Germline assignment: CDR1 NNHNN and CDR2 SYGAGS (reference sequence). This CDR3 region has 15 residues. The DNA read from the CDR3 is TGTGCCAGCGGTGGGACAGGGAGAAACACCGGG. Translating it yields CASGGTGRNTG. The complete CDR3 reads CASGGTGRNTGQLYF.

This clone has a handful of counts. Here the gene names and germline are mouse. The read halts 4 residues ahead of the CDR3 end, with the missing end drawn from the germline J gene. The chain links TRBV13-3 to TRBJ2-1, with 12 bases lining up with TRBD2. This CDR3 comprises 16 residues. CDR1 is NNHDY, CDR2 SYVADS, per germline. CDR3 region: CASSGFGTGGRAEQFF. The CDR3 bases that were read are TGTGCCAGCAGTGGGTTCGGGACTGGGGGGCGAGCT.

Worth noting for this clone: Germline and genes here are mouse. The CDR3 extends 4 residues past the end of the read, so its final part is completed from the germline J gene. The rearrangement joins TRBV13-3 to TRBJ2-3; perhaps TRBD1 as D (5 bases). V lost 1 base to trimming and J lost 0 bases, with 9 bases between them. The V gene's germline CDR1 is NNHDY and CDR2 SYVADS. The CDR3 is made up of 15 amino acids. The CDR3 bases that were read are TGTGCCAGCAGTGATCAAGACAGTAGTGCAGAA. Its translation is CASSDQDSSAE. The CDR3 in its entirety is CASSDQDSSAETLYF.

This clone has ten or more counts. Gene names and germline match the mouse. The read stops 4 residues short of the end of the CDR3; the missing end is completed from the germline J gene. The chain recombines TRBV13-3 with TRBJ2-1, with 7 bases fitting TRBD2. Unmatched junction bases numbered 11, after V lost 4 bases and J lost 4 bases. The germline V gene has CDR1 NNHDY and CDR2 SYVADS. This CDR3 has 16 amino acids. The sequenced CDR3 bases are TGTGCCAGCAGTTCTCCTGGGGGTTGGGGGTATGCT. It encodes CASSSPGGWGYA. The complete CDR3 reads CASSSPGGWGYAEQFF.

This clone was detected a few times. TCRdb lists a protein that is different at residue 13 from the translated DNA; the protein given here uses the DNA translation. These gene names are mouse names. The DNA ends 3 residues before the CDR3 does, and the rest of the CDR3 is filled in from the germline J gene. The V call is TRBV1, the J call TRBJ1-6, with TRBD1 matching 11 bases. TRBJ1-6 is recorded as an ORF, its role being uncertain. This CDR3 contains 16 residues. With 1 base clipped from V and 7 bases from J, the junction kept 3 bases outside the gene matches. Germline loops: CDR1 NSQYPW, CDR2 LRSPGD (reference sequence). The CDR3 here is CTCSAGDRGGNSPLYF. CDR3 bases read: TGCACCTGCAGTGCAGGGGACAGGGGGGGGAATTCGCCC.

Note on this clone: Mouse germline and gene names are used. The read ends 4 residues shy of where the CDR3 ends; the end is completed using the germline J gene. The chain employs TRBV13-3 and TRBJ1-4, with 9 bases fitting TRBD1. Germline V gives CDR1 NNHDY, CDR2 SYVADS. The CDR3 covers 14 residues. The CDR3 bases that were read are TGTGCCAGCAGCGTGGGACAGGGAGGCGAA. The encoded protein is CASSVGQGGE. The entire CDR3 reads CASSVGQGGERLFF.

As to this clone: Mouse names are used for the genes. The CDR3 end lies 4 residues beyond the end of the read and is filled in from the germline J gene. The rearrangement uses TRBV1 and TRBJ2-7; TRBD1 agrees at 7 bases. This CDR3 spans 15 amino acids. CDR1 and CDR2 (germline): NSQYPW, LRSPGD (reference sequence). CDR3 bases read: TGCACCTGCAGTGCAGATCGGGACAGTGGCGAT. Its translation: CTCSADRDSGD. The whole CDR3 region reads CTCSADRDSGDEQYF.

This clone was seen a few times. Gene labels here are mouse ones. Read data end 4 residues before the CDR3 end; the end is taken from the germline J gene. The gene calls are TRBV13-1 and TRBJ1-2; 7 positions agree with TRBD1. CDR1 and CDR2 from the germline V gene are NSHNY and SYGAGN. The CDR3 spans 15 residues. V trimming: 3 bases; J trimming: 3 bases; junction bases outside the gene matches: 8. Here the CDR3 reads CASSGPQGWDSDYTF. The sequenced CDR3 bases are TGTGCCAGCAGTGGCCCACAGGGGTGGGACTCC.

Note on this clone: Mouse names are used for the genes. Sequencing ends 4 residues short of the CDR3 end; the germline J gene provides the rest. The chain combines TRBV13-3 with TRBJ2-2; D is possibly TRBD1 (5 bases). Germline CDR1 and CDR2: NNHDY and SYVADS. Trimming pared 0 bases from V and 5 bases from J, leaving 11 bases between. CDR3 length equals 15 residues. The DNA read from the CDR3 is TGTGCCAGCAGTGATGAGGCAGGGCGGACCGGG. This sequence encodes CASSDEAGRTG. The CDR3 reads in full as CASSDEAGRTGQLYF.

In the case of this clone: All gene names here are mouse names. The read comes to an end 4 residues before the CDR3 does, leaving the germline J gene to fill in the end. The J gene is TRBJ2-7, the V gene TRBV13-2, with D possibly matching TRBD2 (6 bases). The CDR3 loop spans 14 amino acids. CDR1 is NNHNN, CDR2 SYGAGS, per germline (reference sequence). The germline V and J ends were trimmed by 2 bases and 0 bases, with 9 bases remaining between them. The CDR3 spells CASGELGISYEQYF. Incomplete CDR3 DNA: TGTGCCAGCGGTGAACTGGGAATCTCCTAT.

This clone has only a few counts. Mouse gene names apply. CDR3 DNA, as far as it was read: TGTGCCAGCGGTGATCTCAACTGGGGGGGCGATGCT. Translation gives CASGDLNWGGDA. The full CDR3 sequence reads CASGDLNWGGDAEQFF. The V call is TRBV13-2, the J call TRBJ2-1; TRBD2 matches at 11 bases. Read data end 4 residues before the CDR3 end; the end is taken from the germline J gene. CDR1 and CDR2 from the germline V gene are NNHNN and SYGAGS (reference sequence). Unmatched junction bases numbered 5, after V lost 1 base and J lost 5 bases. This CDR3 has 16 residues.

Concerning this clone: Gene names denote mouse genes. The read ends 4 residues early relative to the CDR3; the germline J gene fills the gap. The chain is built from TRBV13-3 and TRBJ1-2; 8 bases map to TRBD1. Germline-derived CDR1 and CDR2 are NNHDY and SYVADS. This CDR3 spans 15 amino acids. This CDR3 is CASSAPDRGRSDYTF. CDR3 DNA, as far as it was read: TGTGCCAGCAGTGCCCCCGACAGGGGAAGATCC.

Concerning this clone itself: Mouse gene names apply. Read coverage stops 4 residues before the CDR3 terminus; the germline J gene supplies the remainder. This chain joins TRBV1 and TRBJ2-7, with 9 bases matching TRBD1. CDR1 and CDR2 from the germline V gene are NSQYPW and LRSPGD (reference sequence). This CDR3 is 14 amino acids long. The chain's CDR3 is CTCSASGQGYEQYF. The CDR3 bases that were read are TGCACCTGCAGTGCCTCCGGACAGGGGTAT.

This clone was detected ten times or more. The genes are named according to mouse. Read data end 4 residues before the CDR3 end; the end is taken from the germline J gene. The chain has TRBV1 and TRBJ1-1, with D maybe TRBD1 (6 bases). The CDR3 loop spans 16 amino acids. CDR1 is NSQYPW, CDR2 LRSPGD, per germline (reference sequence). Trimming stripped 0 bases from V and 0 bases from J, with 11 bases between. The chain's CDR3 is CTCSADPGQANTEVFF. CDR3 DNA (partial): TGCACCTGCAGTGCAGATCCGGGACAAGCAAACACA.

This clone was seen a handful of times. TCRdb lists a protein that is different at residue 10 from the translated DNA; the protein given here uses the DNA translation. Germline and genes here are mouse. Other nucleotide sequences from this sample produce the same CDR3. CDR3 DNA (partial): TGTGCCAGCACACAGGGTGGGAATTCGCCC. Its protein is CASTQGGNSP. In full, the CDR3 reads CASTQGGNSPLYF. This chain connects TRBV13-3 to TRBJ1-6, with D possibly matching TRBD1 (6 bases). The CDR3 is cut off 3 residues early in the read; its end comes from the germline J gene. TRBJ1-6 is identified as an open reading frame with a role that is uncertain. Germline assignment: CDR1 NNHDY and CDR2 SYVADS. With 6 bases removed from V and 7 bases from J, the gap between germline ends came to 11 bases. This CDR3 has 13 amino acids.

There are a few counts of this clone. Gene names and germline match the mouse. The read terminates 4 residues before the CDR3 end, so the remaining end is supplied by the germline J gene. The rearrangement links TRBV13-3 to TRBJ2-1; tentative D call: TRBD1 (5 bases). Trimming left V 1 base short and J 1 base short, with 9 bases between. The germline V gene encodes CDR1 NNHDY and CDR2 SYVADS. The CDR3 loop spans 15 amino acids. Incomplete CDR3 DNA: TGTGCCAGCAGTGATAGGACAACAAACTATGCT. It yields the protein CASSDRTTNYA. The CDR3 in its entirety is CASSDRTTNYAEQFF.

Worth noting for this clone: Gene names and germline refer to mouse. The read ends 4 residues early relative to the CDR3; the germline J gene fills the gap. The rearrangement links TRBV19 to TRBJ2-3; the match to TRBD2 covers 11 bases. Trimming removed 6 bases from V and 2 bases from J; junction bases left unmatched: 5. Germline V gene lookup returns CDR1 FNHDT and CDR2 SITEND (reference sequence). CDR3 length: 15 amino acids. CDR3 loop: CASNDWGGPAETLYF. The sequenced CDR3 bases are TGTGCCAGCAATGACTGGGGGGGACCTGCAGAA.

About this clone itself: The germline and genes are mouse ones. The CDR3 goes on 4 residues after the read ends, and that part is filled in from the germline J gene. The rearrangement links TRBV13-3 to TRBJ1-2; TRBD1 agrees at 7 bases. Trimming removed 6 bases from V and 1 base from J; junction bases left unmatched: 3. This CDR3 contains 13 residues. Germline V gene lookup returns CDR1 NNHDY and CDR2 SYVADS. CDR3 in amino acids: CASKGQRNSDYTF. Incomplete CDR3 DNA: TGTGCCAGCAAGGGACAGAGAAACTCC.

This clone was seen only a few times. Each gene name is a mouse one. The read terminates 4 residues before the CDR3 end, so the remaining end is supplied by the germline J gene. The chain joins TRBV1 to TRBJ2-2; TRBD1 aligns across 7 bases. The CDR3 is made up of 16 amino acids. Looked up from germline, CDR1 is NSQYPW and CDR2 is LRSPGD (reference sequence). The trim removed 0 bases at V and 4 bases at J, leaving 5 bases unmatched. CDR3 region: CTCSADPGGGTGQLYF. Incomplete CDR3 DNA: TGCACCTGCAGTGCAGATCCAGGGGGAGGCACCGGG.